This T cell receptor beta chain is from a study of sequential checkpoint blockade in melanoma. The CDR3 loop spans 15 amino acids. Deletions cut 2 bases from V and 3 bases from J, with 14 bases between. CDR1 and CDR2 from the germline V gene are KGHSH and LQKENI. Only in-frame clones appear in the TCRdb table, and some are missing; sequencing was by immunoSEQ multiplex PCR. The data hold 15,000 to 20,000 clones, with approximately 77% observed a single time. The treatment denotes: randomized to nivolumab then ipilimumab (arm A) or the reverse (arm B). Patients had received no earlier DNA-damaging chemotherapy. From thawed PBMCs, live CD3+CD8+ cells negative for CD19 and CD56 were sorted. This clone was seen a single time.

The TCR originated in a human donor with melanoma. This sample comprised CD8+ T cells sorted from blood (inferred from file names), obtained from a patient given nivolumab and ipilimumab in sequence. This rearrangement joins TRBV18 to TRBJ2-7; D is uncertain. The chain's CDR3 is CASSPTHLFIYEQYF. The DNA for the CDR3 is TGTGCCAGCTCACCAACTCACTTATTCATCTACGAGCAGTACTTC.